Listed here is a single TCR beta chain. The data were taken from a study of blood T cell repertoires in COVID-19. Study at large: There were acute and convalescent COVID-19 samples, and they came from the United States, Italy and Spain. In each case, the material was cDNA or gDNA derived from T cells, B-cell-depleted T cells, or PBMCs.

Trimming removed 4 bases from V and 2 bases from J; junction bases left unmatched: 10. This CDR3 has 18 residues. Germline V gene lookup returns CDR1 SGHRS and CDR2 YFSETQ. The repertoire was sequenced with immunoSEQ multiplex PCR; TCRdb's copy has only in-frame clones and lacks some. The top ten clones hold just under 1% of a sample with some 260,000 clones, 88% of them seen once. Sequencing input: peripheral blood. V and J are TRBV5-1 and TRBJ1-3, with TRBD1 matching 12 bases. This sequence was found in a woman aged 40 to 50 who had recovered from COVID-19. The CDR3 bases are TGCGCCAGCAGCCCAGCCCCGGGACAGGGGGCGGCTGGAAACACCATATATTTT. Its protein is CASSPAPGQGAAGNTIYF.